The next 31 T cell receptor beta chains were all read from a single sample in a study of blood T cell repertoires in COVID-19. The protocol was immunoSEQ multiplex PCR, while the TCRdb copy is restricted to in-frame clones and leaves out a portion. This sample has a few hundred thousand clones, with about 87% found just once. The sample taken for sequencing was peripheral blood. These receptors all come from a woman aged 60 to 75 with COVID-19, enrolled during active disease.

The rearrangement links TRBV7-8 to TRBJ2-1; the match to TRBD1 covers 9 bases. The CDR3 length is 15 residues. The V gene's germline CDR1 is SGHVS and CDR2 FQNEAQ. V lost 5 bases, J lost 2 bases, and 4 bases stayed unmatched. The CDR3: CASSIRTGAYNEQFF. CDR3 in DNA: TGTGCCAGCAGCATAAGGACAGGGGCCTACAATGAGCAGTTCTTC.

This chain uses TRBV20-1 with TRBJ1-2; 7 bases are a match to TRBD1. The J segment lost 10 bases and the V segment lost 6 bases, leaving 8 bases of the junction unmatched. This CDR3 has 11 residues. Germline V CDR1 and CDR2: DFQATT, SNEGSKA (reference sequence). The DNA of the CDR3 is TGCAGTGCATCCAGGGACAGCAACTACACCTTC. Its translation: CSASRDSNYTF.

This sequence joins TRBV18 and TRBJ1-1; D remains unclear. CDR1 is KGHSH, CDR2 LQKENI, per germline. V was clipped by 1 base and J by 3 bases, with 9 bases between them. The CDR3 contains 14 residues. The CDR3 sequence is CASSPRPGDTEAFF. The DNA for the CDR3 is TGTGCCAGCTCACCACGCCCCGGGGACACTGAAGCTTTCTTT.

This chain joins TRBV14 and TRBJ2-1; 12 nucleotides agree with TRBD2. Germline CDR1 SGHDN, CDR2 FVKESK. The CDR3 runs to 15 residues. The ends lost 1 base at V and 9 bases at J; junction bases unmatched: 4. The CDR3 nucleotides read TGTGCCAGCAGCCAAGGACTAGCGGGAGCAGTTGAGCAGTTCTTC. Translating gives CASSQGLAGAVEQFF.

Written as DNA, the CDR3 is TGTGCCAGCAGTTTATCGCGGACAGGTTATAGCAATGAGCAGTTCTTC. This gives the protein CASSLSRTGYSNEQFF. V is TRBV27 and J is TRBJ2-1, with 7 bases fitting TRBD1. The CDR3 has 16 amino acids. CDR1 and CDR2 from the germline V gene are MNHEY and SMNVEV (reference sequence). J lost 6 bases, V lost 0 bases, and 8 bases had no gene match.

The V and J genes are TRBV5-4 and TRBJ1-1; D is uncertain. The CDR3 is 16 amino acids. From germline, CDR1 is SGHNT and CDR2 YYREEE (reference sequence). Trimming cost V 0 bases and J 1 base, with 13 bases left between them. The chain's CDR3 is CASSLGLPRGNTEAFF. The CDR3 DNA reads as TGTGCCAGCAGCTTGGGACTACCGAGAGGGAACACTGAAGCTTTCTTT.

The chain links TRBV28 to TRBJ1-5, with TRBD1 as a possible D gene (5 bases). This CDR3 spans 21 amino acids. From germline, CDR1 is MDHEN and CDR2 SYDVKM. The V end was cut by 1 base, the J end by 2 bases, with 27 bases between. The chain's CDR3 is CASSLYFPARPGRFGNQPQHF. The CDR3 bases are TGTGCCAGCAGTTTATATTTTCCCGCCCGGCCAGGGAGGTTTGGCAATCAGCCCCAGCATTTT. The whole variable domain, remainder taken from reference TRBV28 and TRBJ1-5, is DVKVTQSSRYLVKRTGEKVFLECVQDMDHENMFWYRQDPGLGLRLIYFSYDVKMKEKGDIPEGYSVSREKKERFSLILESASTNQTSMYLCASSLYFPARPGRFGNQPQHFGDGTRLSIL.

V and J are TRBV4-1 and TRBJ1-1; D not resolved. The germline CDR1 and CDR2 sequences are MGHRA and YSYEKL. There are 13 residues in the CDR3. Trimming stripped 0 bases from V and 8 bases from J, with 10 bases between. The CDR3 is CASSQEYSLEAFF. As DNA, the CDR3 is TGCGCCAGCAGCCAAGAATACAGCCTCGAAGCTTTCTTT.

This clone was counted once. The genes are TRBV19 and TRBJ1-5; possible D gene TRBD1, 6 bases. Germline CDR1 reads LNHDA; CDR2 reads SQIVND (reference sequence). V lost 4 bases and J lost 5, with 12 bases in between. The CDR3 runs to 14 residues. The chain's CDR3 is CASSTQGNHQPQHF. For the CDR3, the DNA is TGTGCCAGTAGTACGCAGGGGAATCATCAGCCCCAGCATTTT.

CDR3 DNA sequence: TGTGCCAGCAGTCCGGACAGGGTTCAGCCCCAGCATTTT. Encoded protein: CASSPDRVQPQHF. The rearrangement joins TRBV6-5 to TRBJ1-5; 8 nucleotides agree with TRBD1. The CDR3 extends over 13 amino acids. V trimming: 5 bases; J trimming: 6 bases; junction bases outside the gene matches: 3. CDR1 MNHEY and CDR2 SVGAGI come from the germline V gene.

The chain couples TRBV28 to TRBJ2-1; TRBD1 agrees at 7 bases. Germline V CDR1 and CDR2: MDHEN, SYDVKM. CDR3 length: 15 amino acids. V shed 3 bases, J shed 4 bases, and the junction held 6 bases outside the gene matches. Here the CDR3 DNA reads TGTGCCAGCAGTTTGACCGGGACAGTTTACAATGAGCAGTTCTTC. This translates into CASSLTGTVYNEQFF.

The chain is built from TRBV18 and TRBJ2-3; unclear D gene. The CDR3 consists of 13 residues. V was cut by 4 bases and J by 11 bases, with 16 bases left in between. Germline-derived CDR1 and CDR2 are KGHSH and LQKENI. The CDR3 DNA reads as TGTGCCAGCTCACTCGAGGAAAGGATCCGGCAGTATTTT. This sequence encodes CASSLEERIRQYF.

The chain joins TRBV2 to TRBJ1-4, with D maybe TRBD1 (5 bases). Deletions cut 3 bases from V and 6 bases from J, with 14 bases between. CDR3 length equals 15 residues. CDR1 and CDR2 (germline): SNHLY, FYNNEI. CDR3 loop: CASSDGRDRYEKLFF. Here the CDR3 DNA reads TGTGCCAGCAGTGATGGGAGGGACCGTTATGAAAAACTGTTTTTT.

The V gene is TRBV7-2, the J gene TRBJ1-5, with D maybe TRBD1 (5 bases). CDR1 is SGHTA, CDR2 FQGNSA, per germline. Trimming stripped 4 bases from V and 11 bases from J, with 15 bases between. The CDR3 contains 13 residues. The CDR3 region has the DNA TGTGCCAGCAGCTCGGGACTCCTAGCAGCCCAGCATTTT. Amino acids: CASSSGLLAAQHF.

The chain has TRBV5-4 and TRBJ2-7; D is perhaps TRBD1 (6 bases). V was cut by 3 bases and J by 2 bases, with 18 bases left in between. The CDR3 covers 16 residues. Germline V lookup: CDR1 SGHNT, CDR2 YYREEE (reference sequence). Written as DNA, the CDR3 is TGTGCCAGCAGCTCCCCTAGAGGACAGTACCCCTACGAGCAGTACTTC. The encoded protein is CASSSPRGQYPYEQYF.

The chain combines TRBV28 with TRBJ1-5; TRBD1 aligns across 8 bases. Per germline, CDR1 MDHEN and CDR2 SYDVKM. J lost 2 bases, V lost 10 bases, and 7 bases had no gene match. This CDR3 contains 14 residues. The CDR3 bases are TGTGCCATATTACAGGGGGGGGGCAATCAGCCCCAGCATTTT. It codes for CAILQGGGNQPQHF.

The CDR3 spells CASSLSVGRMNTEAFF. Written as DNA, the CDR3 is TGTGCCAGCAGTTTATCTGTTGGCAGGATGAACACTGAAGCTTTCTTT. The genes are TRBV27 and TRBJ1-1; D unclear. Looked up from germline, CDR1 is MNHEY and CDR2 is SMNVEV (reference sequence). Trimming cost V 0 bases and J 0 bases, with 11 bases left between them. The CDR3 has 16 residues.

This rearrangement joins TRBV19 to TRBJ2-1, with TRBD2 matching 11 bases. Germline V gene lookup returns CDR1 LNHDA and CDR2 SQIVND (reference sequence). The CDR3 runs to 16 residues. With 7 bases clipped from V and 4 bases from J, the junction kept 9 bases outside the gene matches. The CDR3 DNA reads TGTGCCAGTACCAAACTAGCGGGGGACCCATACAATGAGCAGTTCTTC. It codes for CASTKLAGDPYNEQFF.

The chain links TRBV2 to TRBJ1-5, with D possibly being TRBD1 (5 bases). CDR3 length: 13 amino acids. V gave up 8 bases and J gave up 4 bases, with 12 bases separating them. CDR1 is SNHLY, CDR2 FYNNEI, per germline. CDR3 bases: TGTGCCAGCCGGGGGGAGAAAAATCAGCCCCAGCATTTT. This codes for CASRGEKNQPQHF.

This clone has a single count. V usage is TRBV7-9 and J usage is TRBJ1-5; TRBD1 agrees at 7 bases. This CDR3 has 15 amino acids. Germline CDR1 is SEHNR and CDR2 is FQNEAQ (reference sequence). J was trimmed by 3 bases and V by 5 bases; bases with no gene match: 7. Written as DNA, the CDR3 is TGTGCCAGCAGCCGGACCGGACAGGCCAATCAGCCCCAGCATTTT. Its translation is CASSRTGQANQPQHF.

This sequence joins TRBV20-1 and TRBJ2-1, with D hard to call. V dropped 3 bases and J dropped 2 bases, with 5 bases sitting between them. The CDR3 is 12 residues long. Germline assignment: CDR1 DFQATT and CDR2 SNEGSKA (reference sequence). The CDR3 here is CSASLAYNEQFF. The CDR3 DNA is TGCAGTGCTAGTTTAGCCTACAATGAGCAGTTCTTC.

This clone has only a few counts. This chain links TRBV7-2 with TRBJ2-3; TRBD2 matches at 10 bases. Germline-derived CDR1 and CDR2 are SGHTA and FQGNSA. V was clipped by 1 base and J by 6 bases; unmatched bases: 7. The CDR3 covers 16 residues. In nucleotides, the CDR3 is TGTGCCAGCAGCTTAGTGGCTAGCGGGAGTTTGGATACGCAGTATTTT. Its translation: CASSLVASGSLDTQYF. Complete variable domain (other parts from reference TRBV7-2 and TRBJ2-3): GAGVSQSPSNKVTEKGKDVELRCDPISGHTALYWYRQSLGQGLEFLIYFQGNSAPDKSGLPSDRFSAERTGGSVSTLTIQRTQQEDSAVYLCASSLVASGSLDTQYFGPGTRLTVL.

The V gene is TRBV6-2 or TRBV6-3, the J gene TRBJ2-7; TRBD1 is a possible D gene (5 bases). The germline V gene encodes CDR1 MNHEY and CDR2 SVGEGT. The CDR3 runs 12 residues. V lost 6 bases to trimming and J lost 2 bases, with 8 bases between them. Here the CDR3 reads CASSVTAYEQYF. The CDR3 DNA follows: TGTGCCAGCAGCGTGACAGCCTACGAGCAGTACTTC.

This rearrangement joins TRBV30 to TRBJ2-7, with 9 bases that match TRBD2. This CDR3 comprises 15 residues. V dropped 1 base and J dropped 3; count of bases not matched to a gene: 7. CDR1 and CDR2 (germline): GTSNPN, SVGIG (reference sequence). Here the CDR3 DNA reads TGTGCCTGGAGTGCGGGGAGCGGGGGGAACTACGAGCAGTACTTC. Its protein is CAWSAGSGGNYEQYF.

In its sample, this clone was seen a few times. The chain links TRBV3-1 (or the pseudogene TRBV3-2) to TRBJ2-7; TRBD2 aligns across 7 bases. The CDR3 spans 13 residues. V shed 4 bases and J 6 bases; nucleotides not matched to a gene: 6. The germline gives CDR1 LGHDT, CDR2 YNNKEL (reference sequence). As DNA, the CDR3 is TGTGCCAGCAGCCTGAGGGCGGGAGTCGAGCAGTACTTC. This codes for CASSLRAGVEQYF.

This chain uses TRBV3-1 (or the pseudogene TRBV3-2) with TRBJ2-1; 11 bases match TRBD1. V shed 2 bases, J shed 5 bases, and the junction held 5 bases outside the gene matches. The CDR3 runs 16 residues. Germline CDR1 LGHDT, CDR2 YNNKEL (reference sequence). This CDR3 is CASSQWGQGDHNEQFF. CDR3 nucleotide sequence: TGTGCCAGCAGCCAATGGGGACAGGGGGACCACAATGAGCAGTTCTTC.

This clone was detected only a few times. For the CDR3, the DNA is TGTGCCAGCAGTTTTGTGGGGAGCGCGGGGTGGACCACTGAAGCTTTCTTT. This encodes CASSFVGSAGWTTEAFF. The chain carries TRBV28 and TRBJ1-1; D remains unclear. Germline lookup yields CDR1 MDHEN and CDR2 SYDVKM. The CDR3 spans 17 residues. The V gene lost 3 bases and the J gene lost 4 bases, with 21 bases spanning the gap.

The chain combines TRBV19 with TRBJ1-5, with D perhaps TRBD1 (6 bases). The CDR3 runs to 13 residues. CDR1 and CDR2 from the germline V gene are LNHDA and SQIVND (reference sequence). V gave up 7 bases and J gave up 5 bases, with 12 bases separating them. CDR3 sequence (DNA): TGTGCCAGTACCCCCACAGGGTATCAGCCCCAGCATTTT. It specifies CASTPTGYQPQHF.

V and J are TRBV4-1 and TRBJ1-1, with 7 positions matching TRBD1. The CDR3 covers 15 residues. Germline V gene data show CDR1 as MGHRA and CDR2 as YSYEKL. With V trimmed by 7 bases and J by 5 bases, 13 bases remained unmatched. This CDR3 is CASTNPLQGRTEAFF. CDR3 in DNA: TGCGCCAGCACCAACCCATTACAGGGGCGAACTGAAGCTTTCTTT.

The chain couples TRBV2 to TRBJ2-2; D gene unclear. Per the germline V gene, CDR1 is SNHLY and CDR2 is FYNNEI. The CDR3 is 16 amino acids. The V end lost 4 bases, the J end lost 1 base, and 13 bases lay between the germline ends. In DNA, the CDR3 is TGTGCCAGCAGTGTATTGAGAAACTTGAACACCGGGGAGCTGTTTTTT. Translation gives CASSVLRNLNTGELFF.

Here the CDR3 DNA reads TGTGCCACCAGTGACAATAGGGGATGGACCGGGGAGCTGTTTTTT. As protein: CATSDNRGWTGELFF. This chain uses TRBV24-1 with TRBJ2-2, with a possible D match to TRBD1 (5 bases). CDR1 is KGHDR, CDR2 SFDVKD, per germline. V lost 4 bases to trimming and J lost 5 bases, with 13 bases between them. The CDR3 is 15 amino acids.